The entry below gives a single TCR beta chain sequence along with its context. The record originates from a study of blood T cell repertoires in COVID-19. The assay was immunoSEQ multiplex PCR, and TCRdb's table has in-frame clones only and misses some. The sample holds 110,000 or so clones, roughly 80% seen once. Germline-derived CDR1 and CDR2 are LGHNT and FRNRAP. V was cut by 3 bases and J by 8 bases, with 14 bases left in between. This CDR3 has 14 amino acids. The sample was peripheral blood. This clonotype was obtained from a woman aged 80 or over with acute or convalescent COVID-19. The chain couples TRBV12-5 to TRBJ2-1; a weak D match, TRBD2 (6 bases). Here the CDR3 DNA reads TGTGCTAGTGGTTTTGGAGGGAGAGGGCATGAGCAGTTCTTC. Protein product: CASGFGGRGHEQFF. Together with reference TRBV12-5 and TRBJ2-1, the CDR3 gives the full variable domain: DARVTQTPRHKVTEMGQEVTMRCQPILGHNTVFWYRQTMMQGLELLAYFRNRAPLDDSGMPKDRFSAEMPDATLATLKIQPSEPRDSAVYFCASGFGGRGHEQFFGPGTRLTVL.